These 2 T cell receptor beta chains share one sample of origin, sequenced in a study of blood T cells in healthy people across ages. Together with a sample-barcoded 5' primer, a J-beta primer mix was included in a second PCR lasting roughly 6 to 12 cycles. Using its own MiXCR run on the 5' RACE reads, TCRdb lists one record per CDR3 protein. This sample has roughly 1.5 million distinct CDR3 sequences, with approximately 42% found just once. What was sequenced was blood. These receptors came from a woman aged 18-35 years in good health.

The chain has TRBV7-2 and TRBJ2-7; TRBD1 matches at 8 bases. The V and J ends lost 3 bases and 3 bases, in that order; junction bases with no gene match: 4. Germline V gene data show CDR1 as SGHTA and CDR2 as FQGNSA. The CDR3 covers 14 residues. CDR3 residues: CASSFDRGNYEQYF. CDR3 nucleotides: TGTGCCAGCAGCTTCGACAGGGGAAACTACGAGCAGTACTTC.

CDR3 region: CASMLAGVSYNEQFF. DNA for the CDR3: TGTGCCAGCATGCTAGCGGGAGTCTCCTACAATGAGCAGTTCTTC. The chain joins TRBV27 to TRBJ2-1, with TRBD2 identical over 10 bases. The trim removed 7 bases at V and 0 bases at J, leaving 3 bases unmatched. The CDR3 runs 15 residues. Germline assignment: CDR1 MNHEY and CDR2 SMNVEV (reference sequence).